This T cell receptor (beta chain) appears in the sequencing data of a study of shared clonotypes between healthy human individuals. Sequencing used immunoSEQ multiplex PCR; TCRdb keeps in-frame clones, though not all of them. Altogether 550,000 to 750,000 clones are present, roughly nine tenths being singletons, with the ten largest covering 24%. Germline trimming cut 3 bases from V and 0 bases from J; bases unmatched to any gene: 9. Germline V CDR1 and CDR2: LNHDA, SQIVND (reference sequence). The length of the CDR3 is 18 residues. CD45RO negativity and positive selection for CCR7 defined naive CD8 cells, a population that excluded terminally differentiated effector memory CD45RA+ cells.

The sequencing input was naive CD8+ T cells sorted from blood. The TCR originated in a man aged 25-45 years in good health. This chain connects TRBV19 to TRBJ2-1; 9 positions agree with TRBD2. The CDR3 sequence: CASSMILAGASSYNEQFF. Written as DNA, the CDR3 is TGTGCCAGTAGTATGATACTAGCGGGCGCGAGCTCCTACAATGAGCAGTTCTTC.